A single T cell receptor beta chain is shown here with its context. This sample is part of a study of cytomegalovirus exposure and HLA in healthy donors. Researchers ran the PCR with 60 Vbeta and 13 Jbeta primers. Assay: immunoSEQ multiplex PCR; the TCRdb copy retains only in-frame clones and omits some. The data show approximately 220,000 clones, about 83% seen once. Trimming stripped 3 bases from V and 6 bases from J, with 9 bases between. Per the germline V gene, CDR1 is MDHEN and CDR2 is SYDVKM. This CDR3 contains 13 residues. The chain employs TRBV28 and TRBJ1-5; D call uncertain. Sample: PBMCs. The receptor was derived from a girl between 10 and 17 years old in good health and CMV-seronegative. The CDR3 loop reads CASSFTRSQPQHF. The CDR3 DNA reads TGTGCCAGCAGTTTCACCCGGAGTCAGCCCCAGCATTTT.